This TCR beta chain was sequenced in a study of cytomegalovirus exposure and HLA in healthy donors. The V and J ends lost 4 bases and 5 bases respectively, with 15 bases between them. The CDR3 has 14 amino acids. The germline V gene encodes CDR1 SGHRS and CDR2 YFSETQ. Regarding the study as a whole: The study put 150 to 200 TCR beta chains on its list as cytomegalovirus-associated. Specific recognition of CMV antigens was confirmed in vitro for a few chains (all CMV-associated).

To note about this clone: The antigen is not known.

Data came from immunoSEQ multiplex PCR; TCRdb stores just in-frame clones and leaves some out. The sample yields 180,000 or so clones, 84% seen once. This TCR derives from a woman in her twenties or thirties in good health and CMV-seropositive. The V gene is TRBV5-1, the J gene TRBJ1-1; a weak D match, TRBD1 (6 bases). The source material was PBMCs. The CDR3 loop reads CASSATPTGTEAFF. The CDR3 nucleotides read TGCGCCAGCAGCGCTACACCTACAGGGACTGAAGCTTTCTTT.